This T cell receptor (beta chain) was observed in a study of control samples from healthy donors and cancer patients. V lost 1 base and J lost 4, with 8 bases in between. The CDR3 spans 13 residues. In germline, CDR1 is SGHRS, CDR2 YFSETQ. TCRdb keeps only in-frame clones here, not all; method: immunoSEQ multiplex PCR. The sample contains some 76,000 clones, roughly 89% of which appear only once. The source of this sequence is a woman aged 50 to 65 with colorectal cancer. The V and J genes are TRBV5-1 and TRBJ1-2; D remains unclear. The sequencing input was PBMCs. The DNA of the CDR3 is TGCGCCAGCAGCTTGTATGAATCCTATGGCTACACCTTC. The encoded protein is CASSLYESYGYTF.